This TCR beta chain comes out of a study of OX40 agonist ivuxolimab in advanced cancers. About the study: An anti-OX40 (CD134) antibody with agonistic activity, ivuxolimab, was administered to patients. Patients in the trial were receiving intravenous ivuxolimab every 2 weeks, at doses of 0.01 to 10 mg/kg.

Study results and limitations: CD4+ and CD8+ T cells in blood underwent clonal expansion by week 6 at 0.1 to 3.0 mg/kg.

A word on this clone: Its target is not known.

Produced via immunoSEQ multiplex PCR; TCRdb's table is partial and in-frame only. Of approximately 17,000 clones listed, about two thirds are singletons. The source is an adult with an advanced solid tumor such as melanoma, head and neck, liver or kidney cancer. The material sequenced was CD4+ or CD8+ T cells sorted from blood, taken in a trial of the OX40 agonist ivuxolimab.

The CDR3 DNA follows: TGTGCCAGCAGAACACTCGGGACAGGGGAAAAACTGTTTTTT. This encodes CASRTLGTGEKLFF. The chain is built from TRBV6-5 and TRBJ1-4, with TRBD1 matching over 9 bases. Trimming cost V 6 bases and J 8 bases; bases outside gene matches: 7. Germline V CDR1 and CDR2: MNHEY, SVGAGI. CDR3 length: 14 residues.